The source of this T cell receptor beta chain is a study of control samples from healthy donors and cancer patients. Clones were sequenced by immunoSEQ multiplex PCR, and TCRdb holds only the in-frame ones, with some missing. The sample shows 150,000 to 200,000 clones, 91% of them seen only once. The V gene's germline CDR1 is KGHSH and CDR2 LQKENI. With 3 bases clipped from V and 8 bases from J, the junction kept 3 bases outside the gene matches. The CDR3 length is 14 residues. The chain links TRBV18 to TRBJ2-1; 11 bases align to TRBD2. The material sequenced was blood. The sequence was obtained from a woman aged 30 to 39 in good health. The CDR3 coding sequence is TGTGCCAGCTCACCGACTAGCGGGATCCATGAGCAGTTCTTC. Translating gives CASSPTSGIHEQFF.